The clone carrying this T cell receptor beta chain was recorded at least ten times. This specimen belongs to a study of neurological immune-mediated disorders. The making of cDNA relied on 5'RACE with 10-nucleotide random UMIs. MiXCR, run by TCRdb on the 5' RACE reads, gives a single entry per CDR3 protein. The sample lists approximately 60,000 distinct CDR3 sequences, approximately 4.1% occurring once. CDR1 and CDR2 (germline): MDHEN, SYDVKM. V trimming: 7 bases; J trimming: 5 bases; junction bases outside the gene matches: 11. This CDR3 contains 16 residues. The chain combines TRBV28 with TRBJ2-5; 12 bases map to TRBD1. The TCR was taken from a man aged 50 to 60 with multiple sclerosis. Sequencing was carried out using PBMCs. CDR3 sequence: CASNSPGQGARETQYF. DNA for the CDR3: TGTGCCAGCAACTCCCCGGGACAGGGGGCTAGGGAGACCCAGTACTTC.